The 10 T cell receptor beta chains in this list originate from one sample, sequenced in a study of blood T cell repertoires in COVID-19. Measured with immunoSEQ multiplex PCR; TCRdb has only the in-frame clones, and not every one. The sample lists roughly 260,000 clones; roughly 90% were seen once. The sample comprised peripheral blood. Receptor source: a woman in her thirties or forties who had recovered from COVID-19.

The gene calls are TRBV29-1 and TRBJ2-7, with D possibly matching TRBD1 (5 bases). The V end was cut by 3 bases, the J end by 5 bases, with 11 bases between. The CDR3 has 12 residues. Germline V gives CDR1 SQVTM, CDR2 ANQGSEA. Here the CDR3 DNA reads TGCAGCGTTGAGACAGACCGCGACGAGCAGTACTTC. This sequence encodes CSVETDRDEQYF.

Concerning this clone: The sample carries other DNA sequences with the same CDR3. The chain joins TRBV18 to TRBJ2-7; D possibly corresponds to TRBD1 (6 bases). This CDR3 has 14 residues. Between the trimmed V and J ends, which lost 0 bases and 1 base, there was a span of 7 bases. Germline lookup yields CDR1 KGHSH and CDR2 LQKENI. The CDR3 DNA follows: TGTGCCAGCTCACCACCTCAGGGGTCCTACGAGCAGTACTTC. Translation: CASSPPQGSYEQYF.

J is TRBJ1-2 and V is TRBV11-3, with 7 nucleotides matching TRBD1. In germline, CDR1 is SGHNT, CDR2 YENEEA. The V and J ends lost 5 bases and 3 bases, in that order; junction bases with no gene match: 18. This CDR3 spans 18 amino acids. The CDR3 DNA sequence: TGTGCCAGCAGCCCTAGGACAGGCCAGACACCATCCCACTATGGCTACACCTTC. Amino acids: CASSPRTGQTPSHYGYTF. Together with reference TRBV11-3 and TRBJ1-2, the CDR3 gives the full variable domain: EAGVVQSPRYKIIEKKQPVAFWCNPISGHNTLYWYLQNLGQGPELLIRYENEEAVDDSQLPKDRFSAERLKGVDSTLKIQPAELGDSAVYLCASSPRTGQTPSHYGYTFGSGTRLTVV.

This sequence joins TRBV6-2 or TRBV6-3 and TRBJ1-5, with 10 bases aligning to TRBD1. From germline, CDR1 is MNHEY and CDR2 SVGEGT. V was clipped by 5 bases and J by 4 bases; unmatched bases: 2. There are 14 residues in the CDR3. The CDR3 loop reads CASSRTGGNQPQHF. For the CDR3, the DNA is TGTGCCAGCAGTCGGACAGGGGGAAATCAGCCCCAGCATTTT.

This clone was picked up one time. The V call is TRBV5-5, the J call TRBJ1-2; D unresolved. V shed 0 bases and J shed 6 bases, with 6 bases lying between them. Germline CDR1 SGHKS, CDR2 YYEKEE (reference sequence). This CDR3 is built from 12 residues. Written as DNA, the CDR3 is TGTGCCAGCAGCTTGGGAGGAAATGGCTACACCTTC. The encoded protein is CASSLGGNGYTF.

CDR3 in amino acids: CASNGGFSNYGYTF. The CDR3 region has the DNA TGTGCCAGCAACGGGGGTTTCTCAAACTATGGCTACACCTTC. This chain uses TRBV2 with TRBJ1-2; tentative D call: TRBD1 (5 bases). The V gene lost 7 bases and the J gene lost 2 bases, with 14 bases spanning the gap. The length of the CDR3 is 14 residues. Germline CDR1 SNHLY, CDR2 FYNNEI.

The rearrangement links TRBV9 to TRBJ2-5; TRBD2 aligns across 7 bases. J was trimmed by 5 bases and V by 1 base; bases with no gene match: 11. Germline CDR1 and CDR2: SGDLS and YYNGEE. This CDR3 is built from 16 residues. The CDR3 protein is CASSVKRDLARETQYF. The CDR3, as DNA: TGTGCCAGCAGCGTAAAGCGGGACCTCGCCCGGGAGACCCAGTACTTC.

The chain couples TRBV9 to TRBJ2-1; TRBD2 aligns across 11 bases. The CDR3 is 15 residues long. V trimming: 0 bases; J trimming: 11 bases; junction bases outside the gene matches: 7. In germline, CDR1 is SGDLS, CDR2 YYNGEE. CDR3 sequence: CASSVVPTSGEKQFF. DNA of the CDR3: TGTGCCAGCAGCGTAGTCCCGACTAGCGGGGAAAAGCAGTTCTTC.

The rearrangement links TRBV15 to TRBJ2-2; TRBD2 might be the D (6 bases). Germline V gene data show CDR1 as LNHNV and CDR2 as YYDKDF (reference sequence). This CDR3 spans 14 amino acids. V was trimmed by 1 base and J by 5 bases, leaving 8 bases between them. CDR3 nucleotides: TGTGCCACCAGCAGAGGACGGGAGACCGGGGAGCTGTTTTTT. Translating it yields CATSRGRETGELFF.

In its sample, this clone was seen a few times. This chain joins TRBV7-2 and TRBJ2-3, with D possibly being TRBD2 (6 bases). The germline V and J ends were trimmed by 1 base and 2 bases, with 7 bases remaining between them. The CDR3 loop spans 14 amino acids. The germline V gene has CDR1 SGHTA and CDR2 FQGNSA. CDR3 region: CASSLGGDTDTQYF. The DNA of the CDR3 is TGTGCCAGCAGCTTAGGGGGGGACACAGATACGCAGTATTTT.